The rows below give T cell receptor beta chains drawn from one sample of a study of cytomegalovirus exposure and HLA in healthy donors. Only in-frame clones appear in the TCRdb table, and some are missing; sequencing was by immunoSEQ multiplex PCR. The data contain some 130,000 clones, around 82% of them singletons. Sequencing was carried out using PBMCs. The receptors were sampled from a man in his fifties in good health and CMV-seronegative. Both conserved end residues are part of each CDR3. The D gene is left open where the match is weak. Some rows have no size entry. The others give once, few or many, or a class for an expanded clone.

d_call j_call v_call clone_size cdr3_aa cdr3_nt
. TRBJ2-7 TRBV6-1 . CASRLLGDQRYEQYF TGTGCCAGCAGACTACTCGGGGATCAGAGATACGAGCAGTACTTC
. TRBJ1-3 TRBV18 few CASSSYGGNGNTIYF TGTGCCAGCTCATCATACGGGGGGAATGGAAACACCATATATTTT
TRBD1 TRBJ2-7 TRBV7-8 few CASSLERGQYEQYF TGTGCCAGCAGCTTGGAAAGGGGGCAGTACGAGCAGTACTTC
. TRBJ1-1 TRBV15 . CATSRVTEGWTEAFF TGTGCCACCAGCAGAGTTACGGAGGGTTGGACTGAAGCTTTCTTT
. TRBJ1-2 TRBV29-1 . CSVEVGSANYGYTF TGCAGCGTTGAAGTAGGCAGCGCTAACTATGGCTACACCTTC
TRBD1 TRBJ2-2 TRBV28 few CASRGQGDGTGELFF TGTGCCAGCAGGGGACAGGGGGATGGCACCGGGGAGCTGTTTTTT
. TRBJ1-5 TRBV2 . CASTLEGLSNQPQHF TGTGCCAGCACCCTGGAGGGACTTAGCAATCAGCCCCAGCATTTT
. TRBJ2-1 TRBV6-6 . CASSYSAGARGNEQFF TGTGCCAGCAGTTACTCGGCAGGGGCTCGTGGCAATGAGCAGTTCTTC
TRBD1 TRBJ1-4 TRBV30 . CASLDRGLTNEKLFF TGTGCCTCTCTGGACAGGGGGCTTACTAATGAAAAACTGTTTTTT
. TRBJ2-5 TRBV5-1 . CASSPGYSGTRKETQYF TGCGCCAGCAGCCCTGGATACTCCGGGACACGGAAAGAGACCCAGTACTTC
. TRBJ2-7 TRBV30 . CAWSVFFGRQGDRYEQYF TGTGCCTGGAGTGTATTCTTCGGGAGACAGGGCGATAGGTACGAGCAGTACTTC
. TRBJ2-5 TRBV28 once CASSQTAQETQYF TGTGCCAGCAGCCAGACAGCACAAGAGACCCAGTACTTC
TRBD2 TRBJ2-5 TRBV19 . CASSPRTSGQETQYF TGTGCCAGTAGTCCCCGGACTAGCGGACAAGAGACCCAGTACTTC
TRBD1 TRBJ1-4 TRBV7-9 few CASSSQGAHEKLFF TGTGCCAGCAGCTCGCAGGGGGCGCATGAAAAACTGTTTTTT
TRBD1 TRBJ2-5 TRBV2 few CASSATSGQGAGTQYF TGTGCCAGCAGTGCAACCTCGGGACAGGGGGCGGGGACCCAGTACTTC
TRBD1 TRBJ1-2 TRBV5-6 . CASRPTGGKYGYTF TGTGCCAGCAGACCTACAGGGGGCAAATATGGCTACACCTTC
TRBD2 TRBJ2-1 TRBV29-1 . CSALTLAGVNNEQFF TGCAGCGCCCTAACACTAGCGGGAGTAAACAATGAGCAGTTCTTC
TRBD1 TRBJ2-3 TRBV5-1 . CASSPRQGAGDTQYF TGCGCCAGCAGCCCCCGACAGGGGGCCGGAGATACGCAGTATTTT
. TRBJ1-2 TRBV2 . CASTVRTNYGYTF TGTGCCAGCACAGTCCGCACGAACTATGGCTACACCTTC
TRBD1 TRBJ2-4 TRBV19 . CASSLGTGKNIQYF TGTGCCAGTAGTTTGGGGACAGGGAAAAACATTCAGTACTTC
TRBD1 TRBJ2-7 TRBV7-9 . CASSLTGDPYEQYF TGTGCCAGCAGCTTGACAGGGGACCCCTACGAGCAGTACTTC
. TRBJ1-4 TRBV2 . CASSSGSGEKLFF TGTGCCAGCAGTTCAGGGTCGGGCGAAAAACTGTTTTTT